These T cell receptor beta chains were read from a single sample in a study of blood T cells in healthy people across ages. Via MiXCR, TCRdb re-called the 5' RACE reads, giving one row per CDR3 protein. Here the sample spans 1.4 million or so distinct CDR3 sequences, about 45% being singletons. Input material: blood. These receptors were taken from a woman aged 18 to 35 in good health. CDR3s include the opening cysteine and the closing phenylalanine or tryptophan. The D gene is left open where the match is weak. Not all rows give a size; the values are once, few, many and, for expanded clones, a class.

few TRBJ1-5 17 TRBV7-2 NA TGTGCCAGCAGCTTAGTTGCAGACCCTTATAGCAATCAGCCCCAGCATTTT CASSLVADPYSNQPQHF
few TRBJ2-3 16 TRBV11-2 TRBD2 TGTGCCAGCAGCTTAAAGCTAGCGGGGGGACCAGATACGCAGTATTTT CASSLKLAGGPDTQYF
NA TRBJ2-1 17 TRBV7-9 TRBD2 TGTGCCAGCAGCTTAGCATTAGGGACTAGCGGTTACAATGAGCAGTTCTTC CASSLALGTSGYNEQFF
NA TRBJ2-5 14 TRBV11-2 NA TGTGCCAGCAGCCCCAAACCGAACCAAGAGACCCAGTACTTC CASSPKPNQETQYF
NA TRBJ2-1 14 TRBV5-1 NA TGCGCCAGCAGCTTGTTTGGGAATCAAGAGACCCAGTTCTTC CASSLFGNQETQFF
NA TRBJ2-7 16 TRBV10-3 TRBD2 TGTGCCATCAAAAGTCCAGCGGGAGGGCCCAACAATGAGCAGTACTTC CAIKSPAGGPNNEQYF
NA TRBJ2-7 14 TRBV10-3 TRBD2 TGTGCCATCTCAACTAGCGGGGGCCCCTACGAGCAGTACTTC CAISTSGGPYEQYF
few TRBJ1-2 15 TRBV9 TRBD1 TGTGCCAGCAGCGAGACAGGGTTTCGTTCCTATGGCTACACCTTC CASSETGFRSYGYTF
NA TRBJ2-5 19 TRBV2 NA TGTGCCAGCAGCACAATCGATTTGAAGGGAGAGGGGGAAAGAGAGACCCAGTACTTC CASSTIDLKGEGERETQYF
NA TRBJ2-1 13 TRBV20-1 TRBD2 TGCAGTGCTACTTTGAGCGGGGGTAATGAGCAGTTCTTC CSATLSGGNEQFF
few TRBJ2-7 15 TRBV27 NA TGTGCCAGCAGTTTATCGAGGACAGCCCTATACGAGCAGTACTTC CASSLSRTALYEQYF
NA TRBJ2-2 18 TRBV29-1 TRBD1 TGCAGCGCTGCCCCCTGGACAGGGGGCACTAAGAACACCGGGGAGCTGTTTTTT CSAAPWTGGTKNTGELFF
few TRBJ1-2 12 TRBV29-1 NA TGCAGCGTTGTTGGCTCCCTTGCGGGCTACACCTTC CSVVGSLAGYTF
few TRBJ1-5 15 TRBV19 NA TGTGCCAGTAGTTTAGGCCCGTTTGGCAATCAGCCCCAGCATTTT CASSLGPFGNQPQHF
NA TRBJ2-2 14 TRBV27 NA TGTGCCAGCAGTTACGGGATAATTTCCGGGGAGCTGTTTTTT CASSYGIISGELFF
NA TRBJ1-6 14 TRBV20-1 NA TGCAGTGCCAGCGGACAGTTTCAGAATTCACCCCTCCACTTT CSASGQFQNSPLHF